This TCR beta chain comes out of a study of shared clonotypes between healthy human individuals. In the study overall: Used for every donor were three CD4 naive, three CD4 memory, two CD8 naive and one CD8 memory plate.

Positively selected for CCR7, the CD45RO-negative cells used as naive CD8 cells excluded terminally differentiated effector memory CD45RA+ cells. Produced via immunoSEQ multiplex PCR; TCRdb's table is partial and in-frame only. This table has some 2 million clones, about 95% appearing once. Study-wide points: Shared clonotypes across all four donors exceeded non-shared ones in generation probability. Naive subsets usually exceeded memory subsets in estimated richness. In the sorted subsets, rarefaction showed sequencing was incomplete despite large depth.

Points on this clone: The antigen is not known. Other DNA variants within this sample encode the same CDR3.

Specimen: naive CD8+ T cells sorted from blood. The source is a man between 18 and 35 years old in good health.

The CDR3 DNA is TGCGCCAGCAGCTCGGGACAGGGTCGCTACGAGCAGTACTTC. This sequence encodes CASSSGQGRYEQYF. The gene calls are TRBV5-1 and TRBJ2-7, with 9 bases lining up with TRBD1. The CDR3 has 14 amino acids. Germline V gene lookup returns CDR1 SGHRS and CDR2 YFSETQ. V shed 3 bases and J 3 bases; nucleotides not matched to a gene: 4.